These T cell receptor beta chains were read from a single sample in a study of post-analysis software for immune sequencing data. TCRdb processed the PCR reads anew with MiXCR; each CDR3 protein has one entry. The sample gives about 500,000 distinct CDR3 sequences, less than 45% of which show up once; 9.5% to 13% is in the top ten. Material for sequencing was blood. Receptors originate from a girl between 10 and 17 years old with multiple sclerosis. Both conserved end residues are trimmed from each CDR3. Clone size, where shown, is once, few, many, or a class for clones that have expanded.

v_call	j_call	clone_size	cdr3_aa
TRBV7-2	TRBJ2-5	few	ASSFSGALETQY
TRBV15	TRBJ2-1	NA	ATSRGGQGINEQF
TRBV24-1	TRBJ2-5	few	ATSERTGLQETQY
TRBV3-1	TRBJ2-5	NA	ASRRTGTSGPGTQY
TRBV4-1	NA	NA	ASSQAGPFYEQY
TRBV5-6	TRBJ2-1	NA	ASSLAIEQF
TRBV27	TRBJ2-7	NA	ASSSGVERRSPYEQY
TRBV15	TRBJ2-5	NA	ATSRDSGAGVSTQY
TRBV20-1	TRBJ2-3	few	SAMLAGITDTQY
TRBV28	TRBJ2-3	NA	ASSLLAGGQY
TRBV2	TRBJ2-1	NA	ASSVSGFSYNEQF
TRBV4-2	TRBJ2-4	NA	ASSLTLAVAKNIQY
TRBV6-5	TRBJ2-1	NA	ASSPPTGLAEQF
TRBV4-2	TRBJ2-1	few	ASSQEEYNEQF
TRBV5-4	TRBJ2-1	NA	ASSPGTGFSEQF
TRBV20-1	TRBJ1-1	NA	SAPRGRTWGTEAF
TRBV10-2	TRBJ2-7	once	ASRDPLLGSACEQY
TRBV10-2	TRBJ1-5	once	ASSEDGASNQPQH
TRBV11-3	TRBJ2-5	NA	ASSFHGRGSNEQY
TRBV27	TRBJ2-1	few	ASSRGTSGHHNEQF
TRBV20-1	TRBJ2-5	once	SPKGDRACGQY
TRBV12-3/TRBV12-4	TRBJ2-7	many	ASSANYEQY
TRBV21-1	TRBJ2-1	once	ASSKAEREGGNEQF
TRBV28	TRBJ1-2	few	ASRAPSGKYGYT
TRBV5-1	TRBJ2-7	NA	ASSLVVSPYEQY
TRBV28	TRBJ2-7	once	ASSLSLKGKNSYEQY
TRBV12-3/TRBV12-4	TRBJ2-7	NA	ASSLASRGLAGGLSYEQY
TRBV5-6	TRBJ2-1	few	ASSSGLARWEQF
TRBV4-1	TRBJ1-1	NA	ASSPGGEENTEAF
TRBV11-2	TRBJ2-1	once	ASSYRGTGGDEQF
TRBV20-1	TRBJ2-5	NA	SARGIWPAQETQY
TRBV5-4	TRBJ2-1	NA	ASSRNSGPDNEQF
TRBV5-6	TRBJ2-3	NA	ASSFTAGGRDTQY
TRBV7-3	TRBJ2-5	NA	ASSETGAVQEQY
TRBV28	TRBJ2-3	NA	ASSSPWDRVGDTQY
TRBV4-1	TRBJ2-5	few	ASSQGLRGRQETQY
TRBV29-1	TRBJ2-7	NA	SVEKDSSYEQY
TRBV5-1	TRBJ2-7	NA	ASSPLAGAQSSYEQY
TRBV12-3/TRBV12-4	TRBJ1-5	NA	ASSLEGGPQPQH
TRBV25-1	TRBJ1-2	few	ASSEFRTGGYYGYT
TRBV7-6	TRBJ2-7	NA	ASSLQSAYEQY
TRBV10-3	TRBJ2-1	few	AISSAGGNRNEQF
TRBV18	TRBJ1-4	NA	ASSPGTSGGELF
TRBV28	TRBJ1-1	NA	ASSLPTGLTNTEAF
TRBV7-2	TRBJ2-7	NA	ASSLDGAATYEQY
TRBV20-1	NA	NA	SALPGQGINEQY
TRBV29-1	TRBJ1-1	NA	SVEKGGEAF
TRBV20-1	TRBJ2-7	few	SAMTSGRYYEQY
TRBV20-1	TRBJ1-1	NA	SAAPPENTEAF
TRBV7-2	TRBJ2-1	few	ASSPHGTSGEIYNEQF